The clone carrying this T cell receptor (beta chain) was recorded a few times. Antigen unknown. The time point is: pre-treatment sample, taken before nivolumab and TIL therapy. This sample was included in a study of TIL therapy for anti-PD-1-resistant metastatic lung cancer. Study-level background: Tumors were harvested before any PD-1/PD-L1 blockade. Most patients had lung adenocarcinoma.

Study results and caveats: Patients were highly selected, enriched for treatment-naive, never-smoker and oncogene-addicted cases.

Sequencing used immunoSEQ v3. Each library reached around 1.9 million read pairs, or roughly 5-6 million at deep level. TCRdb's table, derived via immunoSEQ multiplex PCR, lists solely in-frame clones and lacks some. The sample contains about 21,000 clones, around three quarters of which appear only once. The V gene's germline CDR1 is LGHNA and CDR2 YSLEER. The CDR3 consists of 15 residues. After removal of 4 bases from V and 4 bases from J, the junction contained 9 bases not matched to a gene. The sequence came from a person aged 25 to 85 with non-small cell lung cancer. The chain couples TRBV4-3 to TRBJ1-1; TRBD1 matches at 7 bases. Sequencing used blood, obtained at baseline. CDR3 loop: CASSRMTGSVTEAFF. CDR3 nucleotides: TGCGCCAGCAGCCGTATGACAGGGAGCGTCACTGAAGCTTTCTTT.